In its sample, the clone carrying this T cell receptor (beta chain) was seen a few times. The sample originates from a study of T cells in Graves' hyperthyroidism and ophthalmopathy. Study-level background: Peripheral blood samples were taken at initial diagnosis, prior to any treatment.

Patients were excluded because of uncontrolled infection, other autoimmune disease, pregnancy or lactation. Each 10 ml fresh peripheral blood draw supplied the PBMCs. Amplification of TCR beta CDR3 regions used RNA as the template. First-round RT-PCR targeting the TCR CDR3 was performed with the HTBI primer set. TCRdb itself ran the multiplex PCR reads through MiXCR, one entry per CDR3 protein. Here the sample spans about 270,000 distinct CDR3 sequences, over 20% being singletons. The V and J ends lost 0 bases and 8 bases, in that order; junction bases with no gene match: 9. The CDR3 contains 15 residues. From germline, CDR1 is DFQATT and CDR2 SNEGSKA (reference sequence).

The chain employs TRBV20-1 and TRBJ1-4, with TRBD1 matching 7 bases. The sample comprised blood. The receptor was isolated from a man under 40 with Graves' ophthalmopathy. The CDR3 DNA reads TGCAGTGCTAGAGATGGAGGGGGCGCGGGCGAAAAACTGTTTTTT. This gives the protein CSARDGGGAGEKLFF.